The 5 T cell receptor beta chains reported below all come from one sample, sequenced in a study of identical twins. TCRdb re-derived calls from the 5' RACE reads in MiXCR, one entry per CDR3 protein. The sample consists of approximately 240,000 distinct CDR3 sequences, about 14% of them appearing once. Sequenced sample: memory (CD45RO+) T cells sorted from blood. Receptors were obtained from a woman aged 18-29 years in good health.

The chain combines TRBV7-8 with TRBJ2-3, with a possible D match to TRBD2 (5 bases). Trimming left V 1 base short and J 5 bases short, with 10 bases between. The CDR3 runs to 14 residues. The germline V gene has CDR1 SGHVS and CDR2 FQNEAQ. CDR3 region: CASSLGTSKDTQYF. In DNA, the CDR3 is TGTGCCAGCAGCTTAGGGACTTCGAAAGATACGCAGTATTTT.

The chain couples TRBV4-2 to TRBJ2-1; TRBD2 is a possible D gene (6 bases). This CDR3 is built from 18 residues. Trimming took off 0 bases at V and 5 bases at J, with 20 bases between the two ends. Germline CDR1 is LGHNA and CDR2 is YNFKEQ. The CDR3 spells CASSQDRVGGTYNNEQFF. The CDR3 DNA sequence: TGTGCCAGCAGCCAAGATAGAGTCGGGGGAACATACAACAATGAGCAGTTCTTC.

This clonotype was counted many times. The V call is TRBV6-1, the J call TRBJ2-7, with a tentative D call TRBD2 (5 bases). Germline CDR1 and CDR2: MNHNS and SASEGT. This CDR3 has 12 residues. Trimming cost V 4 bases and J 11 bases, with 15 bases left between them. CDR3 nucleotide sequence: TGTGCCAGCAGTGGGCGAGTGAGGGCGGAGTACTTC. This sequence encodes CASSGRVRAEYF.

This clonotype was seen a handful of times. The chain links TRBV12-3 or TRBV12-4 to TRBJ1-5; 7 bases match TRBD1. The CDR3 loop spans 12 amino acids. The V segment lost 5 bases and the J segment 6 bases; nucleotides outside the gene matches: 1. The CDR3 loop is CASSHRGQPQHF. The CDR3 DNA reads TGTGCCAGCAGTCACAGGGGTCAGCCCCAGCATTTT.

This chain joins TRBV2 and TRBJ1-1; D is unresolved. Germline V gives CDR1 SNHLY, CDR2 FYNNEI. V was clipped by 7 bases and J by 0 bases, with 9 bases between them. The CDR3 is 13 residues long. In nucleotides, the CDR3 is TGTGCCAGCAATGGCAAGATGAACACTGAAGCTTTCTTT. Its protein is CASNGKMNTEAFF.